This T cell receptor beta chain is drawn from a study of shared clonotypes between healthy human individuals. About the study: Each donor's CD8 memory used one plate, CD8 naive two, each CD4 subset three.

The authors ran the assay at deep level. Researchers divided each subset's genomic DNA evenly across several immunoSEQ plates. Repertoires were generated with immunoSEQ multiplex PCR, while TCRdb's copy carries only in-frame clones and drops some. The sample holds roughly 2.5 million clones; approximately 90% are singletons and the top ten take around 0.14%. Deletions cut 3 bases from V and 4 bases from J, with 8 bases between. CDR1 and CDR2 from the germline V gene are SGDLS and YYNGEE. The CDR3 has 13 residues. Splitting of CD4+ cells produced CD45RA+ naive and CD45RA-negative memory subsets. The receptor was isolated from a man between 18 and 35 years old in good health. This chain joins TRBV9 and TRBJ1-3; D is uncertain. Sequenced input: naive CD4+ T cells sorted from blood. Subset given: CD45RA+ positively selected. The CDR3 DNA follows: TGTGCCAGCAGCGGTCGTCCCGGAAACACCATATATTTT. Residues: CASSGRPGNTIYF.